A single sample is the source of the 13 T cell receptor beta chains below, sequenced in a study of blood T cell repertoires in COVID-19. Profiled with immunoSEQ multiplex PCR; TCRdb holds only in-frame clones, not every one. The sample contains approximately 90,000 clones, 75% to 85% of which appear only once. Sequencing was carried out using peripheral blood. Receptor source: a human donor in a cohort sampled during active COVID-19.

The chain couples TRBV28 to TRBJ2-3; D possibly corresponds to TRBD2 (5 bases). V was pared by 1 base and J by 3 bases, with 8 bases between. The CDR3 sequence is 14 residues long. Germline CDR1 MDHEN, CDR2 SYDVKM. The CDR3 region is CASSLSGSTDTQYF. DNA for the CDR3: TGTGCCAGCAGTTTATCGGGAAGTACAGATACGCAGTATTTT. Full variable domain (outside the CDR3, taken from reference TRBV28 and TRBJ2-3): DVKVTQSSRYLVKRTGEKVFLECVQDMDHENMFWYRQDPGLGLRLIYFSYDVKMKEKGDIPEGYSVSREKKERFSLILESASTNQTSMYLCASSLSGSTDTQYFGPGTRLTVL.

The chain links TRBV18 to TRBJ2-1; TRBD2 aligns across 8 bases. J was trimmed by 10 bases and V by 3 bases; bases with no gene match: 8. The length of the CDR3 is 14 residues. Germline CDR1 reads KGHSH; CDR2 reads LQKENI. The CDR3 reads CASSPTSAHGEQFF. The DNA for the CDR3 is TGTGCCAGCTCACCGACTAGCGCACACGGGGAGCAGTTCTTC. The variable domain in full, completed from reference TRBV18 and TRBJ2-1, reads NAGVMQNPRHLVRRRGQEARLRCSPMKGHSHVYWYRQLPEEGLKFMVYLQKENIIDESGMPKERFSAEFPKEGPSILRIQQVVRGDSAAYFCASSPTSAHGEQFFGPGTRLTVL.

The CDR3 reads CASSLGSGLGVGELFF. The CDR3 coding sequence is TGTGCCAGCAGTTTGGGCTCAGGGCTGGGTGTCGGGGAGCTGTTTTTT. The chain joins TRBV27 to TRBJ2-2; possible D gene TRBD1, 5 bases. V was cut by 3 bases and J by 7 bases, with 18 bases left in between. Per the germline V gene, CDR1 is MNHEY and CDR2 is SMNVEV (reference sequence). This CDR3 has 16 amino acids.

This chain connects TRBV28 to TRBJ2-7, with D perhaps TRBD2 (5 bases). The germline V and J ends were trimmed by 4 bases and 7 bases, with 17 bases remaining between them. The CDR3 covers 14 residues. The germline CDR1 and CDR2 sequences are MDHEN and SYDVKM. In nucleotides, the CDR3 is TGTGCCAGCAGTTGGGCGGGCGGACCTAGGGAGCAGTACTTC. Amino acids: CASSWAGGPREQYF.

This chain links TRBV29-1 with TRBJ2-5; TRBD1 aligns across 7 bases. The germline V gene encodes CDR1 SQVTM and CDR2 ANQGSEA. The junction had 7 bases not matched to a gene; V was cut back by 5 bases and J by 4 bases. CDR3 length: 13 amino acids. DNA for the CDR3: TGCAGCGTTACAGCTTCAGGGGGAGAGACCCAGTACTTC. Its protein is CSVTASGGETQYF.

The J gene is TRBJ2-3, the V gene TRBV24-1, with 11 positions matching TRBD2. This CDR3 is built from 14 residues. V gave up 5 bases and J gave up 4 bases; unmatched junction bases: 1. CDR1 and CDR2 (germline): KGHDR, SFDVKD. The DNA of the CDR3 is TGTGCCACCAGTGTAGCGGGAGGGCCAGATACGCAGTATTTT. This translates into CATSVAGGPDTQYF.

The chain recombines TRBV10-2 with TRBJ1-1; possible D gene TRBD1, 6 bases. Germline CDR1 reads WSHSY; CDR2 reads SAAADI. The V end was cut by 2 bases, the J end by 5 bases, with 18 bases between. The CDR3 runs 16 residues. CDR3 nucleotides: TGCGCCAGCAGTGAGGGCGGGGGGCGGGTGGAAACTGAAGCTTTCTTT. Translated: CASSEGGGRVETEAFF.

J is TRBJ2-3 and V is TRBV9; 11 bases match TRBD2. The trim removed 0 bases at V and 0 bases at J, leaving 3 bases unmatched. This CDR3 has 17 amino acids. Germline loops: CDR1 SGDLS, CDR2 YYNGEE. The chain's CDR3 is CASSVGLAGISTDTQYF. The CDR3, as DNA: TGTGCCAGCAGCGTAGGACTAGCGGGAATAAGCACAGATACGCAGTATTTT.

This sequence joins TRBV4-2 and TRBJ2-7; D uncertain. There are 15 residues in the CDR3. CDR1 is LGHNA, CDR2 YNFKEQ, per germline. Trimming cost V 3 bases and J 5 bases, with 17 bases left between them. CDR3 in DNA: TGTGCCAGCAGCCAGGTATCTTCATCCCCAGACGAGCAGTACTTC. This translates into CASSQVSSSPDEQYF.

The V gene is TRBV6-2 or TRBV6-3, the J gene TRBJ2-3; TRBD2 aligns across 9 bases. This CDR3 contains 17 residues. Germline V gene data show CDR1 as MNHEY and CDR2 as SVGEGT. The V gene end was trimmed by 2 bases and the J gene end by 2 bases; junction bases not matched to a gene: 8. DNA of the CDR3: TGTGCCAGCAGTTACCCCACTAGCGGGCGGTACACAGATACGCAGTATTTT. Translation gives CASSYPTSGRYTDTQYF.

The chain has TRBV19 and TRBJ2-1; tentative D call: TRBD2 (5 bases). The CDR3 covers 15 residues. V was cut by 10 bases and J by 4 bases, with 20 bases left in between. Germline loops: CDR1 LNHDA, CDR2 SQIVND (reference sequence). This chain's CDR3 is CATTSQLARYNEQFF. The DNA of the CDR3 is TGTGCCACCACCTCCCAGCTAGCCCGATACAATGAGCAGTTCTTC. Variable domain in full (rest from reference TRBV19 and TRBJ2-1): DGGITQSPKYLFRKEGQNVTLSCEQNLNHDAMYWYRQDPGQGLRLIYYSQIVNDFQKGDIAEGYSVSREKKESFPLTVTSAQKNPTAFYLCATTSQLARYNEQFFGPGTRLTVL.

This clone was seen only once. The chain joins TRBV5-5 to TRBJ2-7; TRBD2 might be the D (6 bases). This CDR3 has 15 amino acids. Germline CDR1 reads SGHKS; CDR2 reads YYEKEE (reference sequence). Trimming shortened V by 4 bases and J by 4 bases, and 18 bases separated the two germline ends. This CDR3 reads CASSVNPGLLYEQYF. DNA for the CDR3: TGTGCCAGCAGCGTAAACCCGGGACTGCTATACGAGCAGTACTTC. Variable domain in full (rest from reference TRBV5-5 and TRBJ2-7): DAGVTQSPTHLIKTRGQQVTLRCSPISGHKSVSWYQQVLGQGPQFIFQYYEKEERGRGNFPDRFSARQFPNYSSELNVNALLLGDSALYLCASSVNPGLLYEQYFGPGTRLTVT.

The J gene is TRBJ1-3, the V gene TRBV4-1, with 10 positions matching TRBD1. The V gene end was trimmed by 8 bases and the J gene end by 7 bases; junction bases not matched to a gene: 11. Germline CDR1 is MGHRA and CDR2 is YSYEKL. The CDR3 spans 15 residues. The chain's CDR3 is CASRPTGQGENTIYF. The CDR3 nucleotides are TGCGCCAGCCGACCCACCGGACAGGGGGAGAACACCATATATTTT.